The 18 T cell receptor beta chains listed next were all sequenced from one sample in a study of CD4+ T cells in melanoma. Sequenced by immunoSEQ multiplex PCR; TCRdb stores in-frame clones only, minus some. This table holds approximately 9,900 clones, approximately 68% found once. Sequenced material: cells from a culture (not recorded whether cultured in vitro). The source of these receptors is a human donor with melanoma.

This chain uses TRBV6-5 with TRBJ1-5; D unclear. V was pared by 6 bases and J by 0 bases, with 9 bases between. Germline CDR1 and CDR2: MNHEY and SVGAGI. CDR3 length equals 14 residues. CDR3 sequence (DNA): TGTGCCAGCAGACCCGTGAATAGCAATCAGCCCCAGCATTTT. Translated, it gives CASRPVNSNQPQHF.

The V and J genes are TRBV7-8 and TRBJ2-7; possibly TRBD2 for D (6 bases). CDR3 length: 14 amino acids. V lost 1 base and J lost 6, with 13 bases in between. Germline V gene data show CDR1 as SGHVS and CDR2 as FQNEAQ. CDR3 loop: CASSLVGGYPEQYF. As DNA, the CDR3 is TGTGCCAGCAGCTTAGTTGGAGGGTATCCCGAGCAGTACTTC.

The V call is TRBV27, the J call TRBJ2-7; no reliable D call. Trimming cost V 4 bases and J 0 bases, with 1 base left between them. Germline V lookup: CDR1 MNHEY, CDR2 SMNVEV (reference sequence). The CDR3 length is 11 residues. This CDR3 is CASSSSYEQYF. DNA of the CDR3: TGTGCCAGCAGTTCCTCCTACGAGCAGTACTTC.

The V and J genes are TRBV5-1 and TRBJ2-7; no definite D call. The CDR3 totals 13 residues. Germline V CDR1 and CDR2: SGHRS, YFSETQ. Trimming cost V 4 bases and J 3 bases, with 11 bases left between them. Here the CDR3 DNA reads TGCGCCAGCAGCCGCTCAAGAAACTACGAGCAGTACTTC. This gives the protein CASSRSRNYEQYF.

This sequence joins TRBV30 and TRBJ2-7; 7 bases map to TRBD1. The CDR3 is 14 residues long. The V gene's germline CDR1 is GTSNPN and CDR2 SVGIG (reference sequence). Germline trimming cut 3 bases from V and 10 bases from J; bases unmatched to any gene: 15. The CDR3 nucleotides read TGTGCCTGGAGAGCGACAGGGCCATCGTTTCGACAGTACTTC. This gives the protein CAWRATGPSFRQYF.

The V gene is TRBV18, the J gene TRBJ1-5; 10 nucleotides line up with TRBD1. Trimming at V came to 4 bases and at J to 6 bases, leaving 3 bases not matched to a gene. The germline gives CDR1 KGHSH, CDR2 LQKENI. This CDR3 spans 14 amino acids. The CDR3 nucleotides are TGTGCCAGCTCACGACAGGGGGCTGGTCAGCCCCAGCATTTT. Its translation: CASSRQGAGQPQHF.

CDR3 DNA: TGCGCCAGCAGCCAAGGGACCGGGACAGGGGGCAATGAGCAGTTCTTC. Protein: CASSQGTGTGGNEQFF. The J gene is TRBJ2-1, the V gene TRBV4-1; 11 bases map to TRBD1. CDR1 and CDR2 (germline): MGHRA, YSYEKL. J lost 6 bases, V lost 1 base, and 5 bases had no gene match. CDR3 length: 16 residues.

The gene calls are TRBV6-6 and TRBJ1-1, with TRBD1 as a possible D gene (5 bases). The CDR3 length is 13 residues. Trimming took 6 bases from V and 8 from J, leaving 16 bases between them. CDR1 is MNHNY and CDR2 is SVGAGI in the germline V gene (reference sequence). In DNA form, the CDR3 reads TGTGCCAGCAGCCCTCCCTCAGGGAGAGAAGCTTTCTTT. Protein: CASSPPSGREAFF.

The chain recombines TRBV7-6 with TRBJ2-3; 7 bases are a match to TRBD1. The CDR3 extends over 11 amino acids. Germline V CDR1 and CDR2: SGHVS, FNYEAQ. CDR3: CATGPPDTQYF. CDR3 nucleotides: TGTGCGACAGGGCCACCAGATACGCAGTATTTT.

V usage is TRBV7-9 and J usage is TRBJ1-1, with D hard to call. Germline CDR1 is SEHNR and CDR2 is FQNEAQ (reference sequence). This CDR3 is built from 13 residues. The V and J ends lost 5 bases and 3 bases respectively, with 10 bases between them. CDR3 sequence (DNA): TGTGCCAGCAGCGGTGGTGGGGACACTGAAGCTTTCTTT. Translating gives CASSGGGDTEAFF.

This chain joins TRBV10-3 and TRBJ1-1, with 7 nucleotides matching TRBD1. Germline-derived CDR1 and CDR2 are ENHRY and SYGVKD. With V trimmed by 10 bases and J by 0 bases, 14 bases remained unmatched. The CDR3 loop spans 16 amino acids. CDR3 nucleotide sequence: TGTGCCAGCCATCGGGACAGCCTTTTAATGAACACTGAAGCTTTCTTT. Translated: CASHRDSLLMNTEAFF.

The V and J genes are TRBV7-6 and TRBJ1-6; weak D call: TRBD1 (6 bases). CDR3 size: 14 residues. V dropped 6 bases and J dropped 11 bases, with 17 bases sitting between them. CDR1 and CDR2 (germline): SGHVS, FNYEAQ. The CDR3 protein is CASSSTGFGPPLHF. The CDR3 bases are TGTGCCAGCAGTTCAACAGGGTTCGGGCCACCCCTCCACTTT.

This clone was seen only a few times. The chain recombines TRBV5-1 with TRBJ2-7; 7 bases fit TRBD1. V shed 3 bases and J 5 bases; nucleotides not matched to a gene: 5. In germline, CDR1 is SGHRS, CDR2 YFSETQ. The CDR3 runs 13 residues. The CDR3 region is CASSWDSVDEQYF. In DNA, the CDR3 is TGCGCCAGCAGCTGGGACAGTGTTGACGAGCAGTACTTC.

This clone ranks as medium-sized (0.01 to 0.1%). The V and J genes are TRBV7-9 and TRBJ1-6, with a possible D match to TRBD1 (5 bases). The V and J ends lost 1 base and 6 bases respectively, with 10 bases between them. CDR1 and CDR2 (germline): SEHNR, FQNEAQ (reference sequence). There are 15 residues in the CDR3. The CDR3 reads CASSLGGARNSPLHF. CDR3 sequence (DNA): TGTGCCAGCAGCTTAGGGGGCGCCCGTAATTCACCCCTCCACTTT.

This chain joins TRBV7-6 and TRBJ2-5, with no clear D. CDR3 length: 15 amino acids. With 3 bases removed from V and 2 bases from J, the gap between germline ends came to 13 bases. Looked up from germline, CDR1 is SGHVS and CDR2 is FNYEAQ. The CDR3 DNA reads TGTGCCAGCAGCTTGAGTAGGAATTCACAAGAGACCCAGTACTTC. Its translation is CASSLSRNSQETQYF.

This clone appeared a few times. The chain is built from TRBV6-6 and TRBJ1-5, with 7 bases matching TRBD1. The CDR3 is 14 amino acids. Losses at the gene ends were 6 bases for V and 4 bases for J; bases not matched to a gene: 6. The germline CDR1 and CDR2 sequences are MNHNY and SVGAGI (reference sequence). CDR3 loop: CASSSGTENQPQHF. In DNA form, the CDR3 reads TGTGCCAGCAGCTCCGGGACAGAAAATCAGCCCCAGCATTTT.

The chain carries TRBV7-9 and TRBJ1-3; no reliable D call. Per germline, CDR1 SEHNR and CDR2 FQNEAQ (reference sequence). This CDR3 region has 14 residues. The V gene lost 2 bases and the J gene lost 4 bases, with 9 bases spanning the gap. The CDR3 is CASSLKVEGNTIYF. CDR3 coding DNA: TGTGCCAGCAGCTTAAAGGTGGAAGGAAACACCATATATTTT.

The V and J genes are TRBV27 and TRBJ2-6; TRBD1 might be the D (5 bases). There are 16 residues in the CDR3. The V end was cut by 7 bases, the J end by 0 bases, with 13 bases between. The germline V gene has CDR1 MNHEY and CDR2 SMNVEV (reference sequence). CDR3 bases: TGTGCCAGCACCCAAGGTGGGGCCTCTGGGGCCAACGTCCTGACTTTC. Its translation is CASTQGGASGANVLTF. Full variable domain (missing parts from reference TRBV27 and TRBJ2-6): EAQVTQNPRYLITVTGKKLTVTCSQNMNHEYMSWYRQDPGLGLRQIYYSMNVEVTDKGDVPEGYKVSRKEKRNFPLILESPSPNQTSLYFCASTQGGASGANVLTFGAGSRLTVL.